This T cell receptor (beta chain) was retrieved from a study of T cell responses to AZD1222 COVID-19 vaccine. Clones were sequenced by immunoSEQ multiplex PCR, and TCRdb holds only the in-frame ones, with some missing. The data contain about 95,000 clones, roughly nine tenths of them singletons. CDR1 and CDR2 (germline): MNHEY, SVGAGI. The CDR3 covers 14 residues. The germline V and J ends were trimmed by 4 bases and 2 bases, with 11 bases remaining between them. Specimen: peripheral blood, collected on day 0 of AZD1222 vaccination. This receptor was taken from an adult in good health. The chain recombines TRBV6-5 with TRBJ1-1; D may be TRBD1 (5 bases). The CDR3 DNA reads TGTGCCAGCAGTTTAAGCGGGGGAAACACTGAAGCTTTCTTT. It translates to CASSLSGGNTEAFF.